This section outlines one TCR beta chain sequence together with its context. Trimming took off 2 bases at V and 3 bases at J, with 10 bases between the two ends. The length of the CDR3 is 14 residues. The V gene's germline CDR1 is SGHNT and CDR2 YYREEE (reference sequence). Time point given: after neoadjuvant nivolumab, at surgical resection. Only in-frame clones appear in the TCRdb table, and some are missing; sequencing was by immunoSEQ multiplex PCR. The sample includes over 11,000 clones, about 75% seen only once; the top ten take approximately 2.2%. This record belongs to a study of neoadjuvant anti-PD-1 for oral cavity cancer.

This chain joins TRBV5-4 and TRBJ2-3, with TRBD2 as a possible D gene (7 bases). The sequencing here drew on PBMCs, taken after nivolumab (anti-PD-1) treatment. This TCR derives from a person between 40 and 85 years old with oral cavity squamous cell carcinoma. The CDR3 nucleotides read TGTGCCAGCAGCTTCGCGGGGGCGACAGATACGCAGTATTTT. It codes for CASSFAGATDTQYF.